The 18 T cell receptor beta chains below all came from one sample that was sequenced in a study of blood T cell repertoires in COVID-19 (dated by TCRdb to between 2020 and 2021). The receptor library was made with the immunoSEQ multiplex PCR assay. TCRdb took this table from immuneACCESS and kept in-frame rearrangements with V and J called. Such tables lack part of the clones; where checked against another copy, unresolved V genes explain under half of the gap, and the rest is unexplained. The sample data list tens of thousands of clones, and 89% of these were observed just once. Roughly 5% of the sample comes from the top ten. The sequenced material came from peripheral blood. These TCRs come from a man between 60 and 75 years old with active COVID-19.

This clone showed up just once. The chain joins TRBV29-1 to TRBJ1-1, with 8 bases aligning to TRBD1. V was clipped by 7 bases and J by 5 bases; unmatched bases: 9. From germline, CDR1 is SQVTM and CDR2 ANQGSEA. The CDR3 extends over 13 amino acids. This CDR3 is CSAETGVRTEAFF. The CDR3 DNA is TGCAGCGCCGAGACAGGGGTGCGAACTGAAGCTTTCTTT.

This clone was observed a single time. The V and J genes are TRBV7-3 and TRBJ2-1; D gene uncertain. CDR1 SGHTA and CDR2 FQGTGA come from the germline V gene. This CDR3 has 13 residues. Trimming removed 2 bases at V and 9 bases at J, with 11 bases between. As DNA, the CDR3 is TGTGCCAGCAGCTTAGCCCTAACGGGTGAGCAGTTCTTC. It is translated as CASSLALTGEQFF.

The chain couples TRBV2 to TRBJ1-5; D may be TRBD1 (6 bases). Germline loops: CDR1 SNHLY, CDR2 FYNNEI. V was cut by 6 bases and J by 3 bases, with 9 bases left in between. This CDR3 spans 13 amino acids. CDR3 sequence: CASRDSPNQPQHF. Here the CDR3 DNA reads TGTGCCAGCAGGGACAGCCCCAATCAGCCCCAGCATTTT.

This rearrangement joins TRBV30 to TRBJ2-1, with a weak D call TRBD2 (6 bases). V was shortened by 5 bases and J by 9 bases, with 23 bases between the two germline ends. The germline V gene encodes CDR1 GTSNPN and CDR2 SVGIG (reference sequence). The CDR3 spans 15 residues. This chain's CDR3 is CAWASVGRDHGEQFF. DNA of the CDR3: TGTGCCTGGGCTAGCGTGGGACGGGATCACGGTGAGCAGTTCTTC.

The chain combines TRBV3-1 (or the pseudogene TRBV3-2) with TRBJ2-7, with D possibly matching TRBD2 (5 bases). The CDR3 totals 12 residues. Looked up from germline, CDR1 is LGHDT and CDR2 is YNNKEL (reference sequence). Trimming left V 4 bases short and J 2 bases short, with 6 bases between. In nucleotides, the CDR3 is TGTGCCAGCAGCCCCGGGGCCTACGAGCAGTACTTC. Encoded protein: CASSPGAYEQYF.

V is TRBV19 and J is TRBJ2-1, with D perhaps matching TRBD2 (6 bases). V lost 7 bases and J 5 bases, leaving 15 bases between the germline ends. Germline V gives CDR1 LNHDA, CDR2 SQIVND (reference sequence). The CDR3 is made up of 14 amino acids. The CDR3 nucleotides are TGTGCCAGTACCCGGCGGGAAGGAAACAATGAGCAGTTCTTC. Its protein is CASTRREGNNEQFF.

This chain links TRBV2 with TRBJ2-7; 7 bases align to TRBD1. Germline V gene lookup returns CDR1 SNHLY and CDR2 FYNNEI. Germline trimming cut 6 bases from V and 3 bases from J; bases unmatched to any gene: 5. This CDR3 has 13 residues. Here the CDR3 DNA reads TGTGCCAGCAGGTGGGACAGAAGCTACGAGCAGTACTTC. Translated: CASRWDRSYEQYF. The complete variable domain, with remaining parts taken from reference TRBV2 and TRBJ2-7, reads EPEVTQTPSHQVTQMGQEVILRCVPISNHLYFYWYRQILGQKVEFLVSFYNNEISEKSEIFDDQFSVERPDGSNFTLKIRSTKLEDSAMYFCASRWDRSYEQYFGPGTRLTVT.

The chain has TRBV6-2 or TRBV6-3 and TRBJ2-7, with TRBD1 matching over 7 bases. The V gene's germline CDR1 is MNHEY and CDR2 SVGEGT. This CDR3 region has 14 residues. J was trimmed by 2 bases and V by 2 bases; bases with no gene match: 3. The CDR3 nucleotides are TGTGCCAGCAGTTACAAACAGGGGCCCTACGAGCAGTACTTC. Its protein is CASSYKQGPYEQYF.

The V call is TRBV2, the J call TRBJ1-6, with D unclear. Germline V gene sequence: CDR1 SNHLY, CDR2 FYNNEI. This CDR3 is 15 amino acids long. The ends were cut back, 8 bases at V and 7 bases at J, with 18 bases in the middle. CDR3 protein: CASQREGSWNSPLHF. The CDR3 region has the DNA TGTGCCAGCCAAAGGGAGGGAAGCTGGAATTCACCCCTCCACTTT.

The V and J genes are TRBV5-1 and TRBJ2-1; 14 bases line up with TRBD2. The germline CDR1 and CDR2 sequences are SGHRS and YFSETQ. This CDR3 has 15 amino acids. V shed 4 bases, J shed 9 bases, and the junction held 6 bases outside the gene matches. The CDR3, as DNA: TGCGCCAGCAGCCTGGGGACTAGCGGGAGCGGTGAGCAGTTCTTC. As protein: CASSLGTSGSGEQFF. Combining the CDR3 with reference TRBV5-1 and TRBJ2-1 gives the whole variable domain KAGVTQTPRYLIKTRGQQVTLSCSPISGHRSVSWYQQTPGQGLQFLFEYFSETQRNKGNFPGRFSGRQFSNSRSEMNVSTLELGDSALYLCASSLGTSGSGEQFFGPGTRLTVL.

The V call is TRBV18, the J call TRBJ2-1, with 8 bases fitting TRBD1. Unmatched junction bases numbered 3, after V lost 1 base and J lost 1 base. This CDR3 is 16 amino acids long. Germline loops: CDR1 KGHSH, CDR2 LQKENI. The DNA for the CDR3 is TGTGCCAGCTCACCACTAGACAGGGGTTCCTACAATGAGCAGTTCTTC. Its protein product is CASSPLDRGSYNEQFF. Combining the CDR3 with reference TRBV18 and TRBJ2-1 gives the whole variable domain NAGVMQNPRHLVRRRGQEARLRCSPMKGHSHVYWYRQLPEEGLKFMVYLQKENIIDESGMPKERFSAEFPKEGPSILRIQQVVRGDSAAYFCASSPLDRGSYNEQFFGPGTRLTVL.

CDR3 residues: CASSQRGAGGELFF. Written as DNA, the CDR3 is TGTGCCAGTAGCCAGCGGGGGGCTGGCGGGGAGCTGTTTTTT. The chain links TRBV19 to TRBJ2-2, with TRBD2 matching 9 bases. This CDR3 spans 14 amino acids. The J segment lost 7 bases and the V segment lost 6 bases, leaving 6 bases of the junction unmatched. The germline V gene has CDR1 LNHDA and CDR2 SQIVND (reference sequence). Drawing the rest from reference TRBV19 and TRBJ2-2, the complete variable domain is DGGITQSPKYLFRKEGQNVTLSCEQNLNHDAMYWYRQDPGQGLRLIYYSQIVNDFQKGDIAEGYSVSREKKESFPLTVTSAQKNPTAFYLCASSQRGAGGELFFGEGSRLTVL.

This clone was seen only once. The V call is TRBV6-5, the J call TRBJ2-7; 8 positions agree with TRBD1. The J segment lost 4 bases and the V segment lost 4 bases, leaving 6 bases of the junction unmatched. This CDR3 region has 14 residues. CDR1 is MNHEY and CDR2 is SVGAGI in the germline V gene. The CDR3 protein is CASSSGTGLYEQYF. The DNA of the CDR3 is TGTGCCAGCAGTTCCGGGACAGGCCTTTACGAGCAGTACTTC.

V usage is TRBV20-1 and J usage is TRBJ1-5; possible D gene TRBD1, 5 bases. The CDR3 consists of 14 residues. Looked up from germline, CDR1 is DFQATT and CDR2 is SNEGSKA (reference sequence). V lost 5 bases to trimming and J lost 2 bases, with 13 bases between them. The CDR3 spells CSAGGALGNQPQHF. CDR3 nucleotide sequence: TGCAGTGCTGGTGGGGCCCTGGGCAATCAGCCCCAGCATTTT.

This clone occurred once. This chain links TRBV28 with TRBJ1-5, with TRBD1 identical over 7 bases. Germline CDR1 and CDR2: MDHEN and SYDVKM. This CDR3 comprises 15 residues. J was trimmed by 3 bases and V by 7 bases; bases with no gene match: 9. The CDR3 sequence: CASIRGGQVNQPQHF. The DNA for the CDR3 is TGTGCCAGCATCCGCGGCGGACAGGTCAATCAGCCCCAGCATTTT. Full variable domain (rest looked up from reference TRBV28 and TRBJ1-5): DVKVTQSSRYLVKRTGEKVFLECVQDMDHENMFWYRQDPGLGLRLIYFSYDVKMKEKGDIPEGYSVSREKKERFSLILESASTNQTSMYLCASIRGGQVNQPQHFGDGTRLSIL.

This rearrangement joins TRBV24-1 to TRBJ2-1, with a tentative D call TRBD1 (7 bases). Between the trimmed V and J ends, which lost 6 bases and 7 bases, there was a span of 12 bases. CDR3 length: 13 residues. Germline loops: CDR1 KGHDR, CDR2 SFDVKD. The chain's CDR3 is CATSSGGGNEQFF. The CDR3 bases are TGTGCCACCAGTTCAGGGGGAGGTAATGAGCAGTTCTTC.

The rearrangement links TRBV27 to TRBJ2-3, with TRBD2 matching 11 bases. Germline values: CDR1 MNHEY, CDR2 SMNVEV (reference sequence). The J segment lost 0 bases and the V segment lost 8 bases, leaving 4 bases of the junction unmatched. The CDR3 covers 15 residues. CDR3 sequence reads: CASGGTSGSTDTQYF. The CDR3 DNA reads TGTGCCAGCGGCGGGACTAGCGGTAGCACAGATACGCAGTATTTT.

The chain's CDR3 is CASSSDSANTGELFF. The CDR3 DNA reads as TGTGCCAGCAGCTCGGACAGCGCGAACACCGGGGAGCTGTTTTTT. The rearrangement links TRBV7-2 to TRBJ2-2; D possibly corresponds to TRBD1 (6 bases). The CDR3 runs 15 residues. Germline V gene lookup returns CDR1 SGHTA and CDR2 FQGNSA. With 4 bases removed from V and 0 bases from J, the gap between germline ends came to 9 bases. Combining the CDR3 with reference TRBV7-2 and TRBJ2-2 gives the whole variable domain GAGVSQSPSNKVTEKGKDVELRCDPISGHTALYWYRQSLGQGLEFLIYFQGNSAPDKSGLPSDRFSAERTGGSVSTLTIQRTQQEDSAVYLCASSSDSANTGELFFGEGSRLTVL.